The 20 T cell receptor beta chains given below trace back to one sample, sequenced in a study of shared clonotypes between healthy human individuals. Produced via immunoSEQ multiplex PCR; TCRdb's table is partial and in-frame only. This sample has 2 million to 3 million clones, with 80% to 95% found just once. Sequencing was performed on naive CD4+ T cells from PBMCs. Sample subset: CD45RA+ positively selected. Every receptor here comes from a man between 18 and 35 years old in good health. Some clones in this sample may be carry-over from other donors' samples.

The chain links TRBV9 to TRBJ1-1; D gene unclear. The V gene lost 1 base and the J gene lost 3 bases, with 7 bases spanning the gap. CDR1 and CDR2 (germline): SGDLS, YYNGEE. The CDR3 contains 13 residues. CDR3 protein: CASSVTRDTEAFF. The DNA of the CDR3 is TGTGCCAGCAGCGTAACGAGGGACACTGAAGCTTTCTTT.

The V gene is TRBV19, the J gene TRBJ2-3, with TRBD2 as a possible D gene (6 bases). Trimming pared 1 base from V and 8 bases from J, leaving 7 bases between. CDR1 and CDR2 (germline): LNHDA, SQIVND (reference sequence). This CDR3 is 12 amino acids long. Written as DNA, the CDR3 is TGTGCCAGTAGTATAGCGGAGGGTACGCAGTATTTT. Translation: CASSIAEGTQYF.

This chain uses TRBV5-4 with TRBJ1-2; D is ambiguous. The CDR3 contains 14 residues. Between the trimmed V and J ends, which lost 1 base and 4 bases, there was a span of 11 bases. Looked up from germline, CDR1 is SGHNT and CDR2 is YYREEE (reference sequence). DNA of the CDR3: TGTGCCAGCAGCTTGAGTGCACAAGTCTATGGCTACACCTTC. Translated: CASSLSAQVYGYTF.

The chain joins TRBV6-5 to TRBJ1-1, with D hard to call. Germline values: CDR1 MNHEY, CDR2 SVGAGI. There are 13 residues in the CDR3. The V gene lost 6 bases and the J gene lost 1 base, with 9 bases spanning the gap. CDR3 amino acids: CASRRSENTEAFF. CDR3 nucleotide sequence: TGTGCCAGCAGGAGGTCAGAGAACACTGAAGCTTTCTTT.

Written as DNA, the CDR3 is TGTGCCAGCTCACCCCTCAACCACCGACTAGCGGGAGGGCGGGGTGAGCAGTTCTTC. It is translated as CASSPLNHRLAGGRGEQFF. This chain joins TRBV18 and TRBJ2-1, with 14 bases that match TRBD2. V was pared by 3 bases and J by 9 bases, with 16 bases of the junction left unmatched. The CDR3 sequence is 19 residues long. Germline CDR1 is KGHSH and CDR2 is LQKENI.

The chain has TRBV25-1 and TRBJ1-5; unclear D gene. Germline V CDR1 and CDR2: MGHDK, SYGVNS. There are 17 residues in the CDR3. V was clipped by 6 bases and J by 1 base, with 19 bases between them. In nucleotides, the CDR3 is TGTGCCAGCAGCCCCCCTTGGATGTGTGGGAGCAATCAGCCCCAGCATTTT. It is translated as CASSPPWMCGSNQPQHF.

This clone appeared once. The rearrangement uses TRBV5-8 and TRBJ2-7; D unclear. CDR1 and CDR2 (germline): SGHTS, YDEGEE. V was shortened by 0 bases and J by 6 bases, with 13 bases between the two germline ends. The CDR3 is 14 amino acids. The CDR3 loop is CASSLAFSFLEQYF. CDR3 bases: TGTGCCAGCAGCTTGGCCTTCAGTTTTCTCGAGCAGTACTTC.

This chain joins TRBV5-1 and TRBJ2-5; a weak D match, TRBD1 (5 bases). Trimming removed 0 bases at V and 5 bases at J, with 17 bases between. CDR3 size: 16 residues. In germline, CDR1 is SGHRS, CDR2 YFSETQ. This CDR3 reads CASSLALRQKWETQYF. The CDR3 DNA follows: TGCGCCAGCAGCTTGGCCTTGAGACAGAAGTGGGAGACCCAGTACTTC.

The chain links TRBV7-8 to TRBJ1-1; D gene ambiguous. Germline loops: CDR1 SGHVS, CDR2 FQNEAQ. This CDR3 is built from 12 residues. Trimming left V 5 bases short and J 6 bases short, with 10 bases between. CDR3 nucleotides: TGTGCCAGCAGCCCGATTTCCGCTGAAGCTTTCTTT. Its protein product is CASSPISAEAFF.

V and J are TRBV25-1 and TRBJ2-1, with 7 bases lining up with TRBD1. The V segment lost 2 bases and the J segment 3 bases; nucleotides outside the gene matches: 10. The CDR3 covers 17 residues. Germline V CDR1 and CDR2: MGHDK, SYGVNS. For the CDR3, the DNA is TGTGCCAGCAGTGAACCCGCGGGCAGGGGGAACTACAATGAGCAGTTCTTC. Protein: CASSEPAGRGNYNEQFF.

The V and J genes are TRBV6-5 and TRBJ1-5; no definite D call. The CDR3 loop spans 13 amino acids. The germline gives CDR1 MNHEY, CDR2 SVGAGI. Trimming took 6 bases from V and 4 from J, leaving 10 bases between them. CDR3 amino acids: CASSPHSNQPQHF. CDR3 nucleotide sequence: TGTGCCAGCAGCCCTCACAGTAATCAGCCCCAGCATTTT.

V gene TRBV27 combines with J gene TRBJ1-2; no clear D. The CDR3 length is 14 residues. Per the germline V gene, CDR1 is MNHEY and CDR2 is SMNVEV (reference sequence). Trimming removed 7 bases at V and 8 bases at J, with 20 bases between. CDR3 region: CASTSTHGPQGYTF. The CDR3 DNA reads TGTGCCAGCACCTCAACCCACGGCCCACAGGGCTACACCTTC.

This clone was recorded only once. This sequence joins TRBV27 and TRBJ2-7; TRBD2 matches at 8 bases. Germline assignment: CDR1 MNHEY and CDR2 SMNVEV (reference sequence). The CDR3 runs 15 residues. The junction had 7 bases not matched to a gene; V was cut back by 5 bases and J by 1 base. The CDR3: CASSPRGGPSYEQYF. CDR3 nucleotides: TGTGCCAGCAGTCCCCGGGGGGGCCCTTCCTACGAGCAGTACTTC.

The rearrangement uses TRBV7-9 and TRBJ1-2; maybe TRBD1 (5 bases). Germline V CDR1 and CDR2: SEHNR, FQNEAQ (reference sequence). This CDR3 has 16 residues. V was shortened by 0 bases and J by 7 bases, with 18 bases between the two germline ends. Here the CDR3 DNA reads TGTGCCAGCAGCTTAGCGTCTGGGGCAGGGACGGGTGGCTACACCTTC. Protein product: CASSLASGAGTGGYTF.

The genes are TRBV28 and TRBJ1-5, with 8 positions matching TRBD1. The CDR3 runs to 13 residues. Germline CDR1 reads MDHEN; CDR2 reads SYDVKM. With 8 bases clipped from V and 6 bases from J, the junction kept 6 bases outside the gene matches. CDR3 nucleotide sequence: TGTGCCAGCTTTAGACAGGGGAGTCAGCCCCAGCATTTT. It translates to CASFRQGSQPQHF.

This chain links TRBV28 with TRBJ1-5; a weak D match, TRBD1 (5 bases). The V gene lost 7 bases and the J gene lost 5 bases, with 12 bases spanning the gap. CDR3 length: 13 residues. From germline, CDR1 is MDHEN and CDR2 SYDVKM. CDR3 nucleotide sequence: TGTGCCAGCACCATCGGGGGTTATCAGCCCCAGCATTTT. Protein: CASTIGGYQPQHF.

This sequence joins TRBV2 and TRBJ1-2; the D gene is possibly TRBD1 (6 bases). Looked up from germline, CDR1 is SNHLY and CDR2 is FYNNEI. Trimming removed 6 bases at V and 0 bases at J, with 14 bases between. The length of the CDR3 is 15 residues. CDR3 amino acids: CASRLGQNPNYGYTF. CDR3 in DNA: TGTGCCAGCAGACTAGGACAGAATCCTAACTATGGCTACACCTTC.

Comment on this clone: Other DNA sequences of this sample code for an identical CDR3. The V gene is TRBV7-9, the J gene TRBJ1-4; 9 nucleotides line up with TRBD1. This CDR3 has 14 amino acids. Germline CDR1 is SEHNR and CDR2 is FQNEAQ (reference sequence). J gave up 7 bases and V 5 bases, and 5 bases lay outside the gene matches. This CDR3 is CASSPGQGGEKLFF. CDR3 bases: TGTGCCAGCAGCCCGGGACAGGGTGGTGAAAAACTGTTTTTT.

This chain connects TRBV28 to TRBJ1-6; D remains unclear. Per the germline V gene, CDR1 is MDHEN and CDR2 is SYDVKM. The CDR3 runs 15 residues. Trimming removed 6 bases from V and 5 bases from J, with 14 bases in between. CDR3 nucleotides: TGTGCCAGCAGCACATGGCCCCGGGATAATTCACCCCTCCACTTT. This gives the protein CASSTWPRDNSPLHF.

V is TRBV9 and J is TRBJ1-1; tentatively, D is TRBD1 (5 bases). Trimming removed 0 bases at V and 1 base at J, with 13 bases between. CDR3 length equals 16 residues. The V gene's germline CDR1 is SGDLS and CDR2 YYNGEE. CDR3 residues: CASSVVHGTSNTEAFF. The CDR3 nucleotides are TGTGCCAGCAGCGTAGTTCATGGGACCTCGAACACTGAAGCTTTCTTT.